The rows below give T cell receptor beta chains drawn from one sample of a study of regulatory T cells in long-lasting Graves disease. MiXCR, run by TCRdb on the multiplex PCR reads, gives a single entry per CDR3 protein. The sample gives 580,000 or so distinct CDR3 sequences, roughly a sixth of which show up once; about 12% is in the top ten. A further study also used this sample, focusing on T cells in Graves' hyperthyroidism and ophthalmopathy.

The specimen was peripheral blood mononuclear cells (PBMCs), collected at new diagnosis, from a patient treated with antithyroid drugs. Receptors were obtained from a man aged 18-30 years with Graves disease. Both conserved end residues are part of each CDR3. The order of the fields is clone size, V gene, D gene, J gene, CDR3 protein, CDR3 DNA. The D gene is left open where the match is weak. A clone size is listed for some rows: how often the clone was seen (once, few, many), or a class if it is expanded.

many,TRBV12-3/TRBV12-4,-,TRBJ2-7,CASSPGDGSYEQYF,TGTGCCAGCAGTCCCGGGGACGGATCCTACGAGCAGTACTTC
few,TRBV20-1,-,TRBJ2-2,CSAKWAANTGELFF,TGCAGTGCTAAGTGGGCGGCGAACACCGGGGAGCTGTTTTTT
-,TRBV7-2,TRBD2,TRBJ2-7,CASSKGGDVYEQYF,TGTGCCAGCAGCAAGGGAGGGGATGTCTACGAGCAGTACTTC
many,TRBV7-2,TRBD2,TRBJ2-3,CASSLASGRAGTDTQYF,TGTGCCAGCAGCTTAGCTAGCGGGAGGGCCGGCACAGATACGCAGTATTTT
-,TRBV5-5,TRBD1,TRBJ1-2,CASSPSPGQGAYGYTF,TGTGCCAGCAGCCCCAGCCCGGGACAGGGGGCATATGGCTACACCTTC
many,TRBV7-9,-,TRBJ2-7,CASRPTSSYEQYF,TGTGCCAGCAGACCGACGTCCTCCTACGAGCAGTACTTC
few,TRBV6-1,-,TRBJ2-2,CASSELRLGGELFF,TGTGCCAGCAGTGAACTCCGTCTAGGCGGGGAGCTGTTTTTT
few,TRBV2,TRBD1,TRBJ1-3,CAITTGSGNTIYF,TGTGCCATTACGACAGGGAGCGGAAACACCATATATTTT
-,TRBV10-3,TRBD1,TRBJ1-1,CAISSGGTEAFF,TGTGCCATCAGCTCAGGGGGCACTGAAGCTTTCTTT
-,TRBV2,TRBD2,TRBJ2-5,CASRGTSGVQETQYF,TGTGCCAGCAGGGGGACTAGCGGGGTACAAGAGACCCAGTACTTC
-,TRBV12-3/TRBV12-4,-,TRBJ1-1,CASSFVGRPNTEAFF,TGTGCCAGCAGTTTTGTAGGCAGGCCGAACACTGAAGCTTTCTTT
-,TRBV30,TRBD2,TRBJ2-3,CAWTSGKAGVTDTQYF,TGTGCCTGGACCAGCGGGAAGGCCGGGGTCACAGATACGCAGTATTTT
few,TRBV4-1,-,TRBJ2-7,CASSQKAGAVRSYEQYF,TGCGCCAGCAGCCAAAAAGCCGGGGCAGTCAGGTCCTACGAGCAGTACTTC
many,TRBV3-1,-,TRBJ1-1,CASSQGERTEAFF,TGTGCCAGCAGCCAAGGGGAGCGCACTGAAGCTTTCTTT
once,TRBV7-3,TRBD2,TRBJ2-1,CASSGTSDYNEQFF,TGTGCCAGCAGTGGGACTAGCGATTACAATGAGCAGTTCTTC
-,TRBV24-1,TRBD1,TRBJ2-1,CATSDLGQGVDEQFF,TGTGCCACCAGTGATTTGGGACAGGGGGTGGATGAGCAGTTCTTC
many,TRBV28,TRBD2,TRBJ2-7,CASSRGAYEQYF,TGTGCCAGCAGTCGGGGGGCCTACGAGCAGTACTTC
-,TRBV9,-,TRBJ2-3,CASSVGGQDTQYF,TGTGCCAGCAGCGTAGGGGGGCAAGATACGCAGTATTTT
many,TRBV30,TRBD2,TRBJ2-7,CAWSARLAGVNYEQYF,TGTGCCTGGAGTGCACGACTAGCGGGAGTGAACTACGAGCAGTACTTC
-,TRBV6-2/TRBV6-3,-,TRBJ2-7,CASSYGDSGTPTYEQYF,TGTGCCAGCAGTTACGGCGACAGTGGGACCCCCACCTACGAGCAGTACTTC
many,TRBV11-2,TRBD2,TRBJ2-7,CASRPELAGGIYEQYF,TGTGCCAGCAGACCCGAGCTAGCGGGAGGTATCTACGAGCAGTACTTC
few,TRBV14,TRBD2,TRBJ2-7,CASSPGLAGIYEQYF,TGTGCCAGCAGCCCAGGACTAGCGGGCATCTACGAGCAGTACTTC
many,TRBV12-3/TRBV12-4,TRBD1,TRBJ1-5,CASTLDRDTNQPQHF,TGTGCCAGCACACTCGACAGGGACACAAATCAGCCCCAGCATTTT
-,TRBV2,-,TRBJ2-6,CASWKESGANVLTF,TGTGCCAGCTGGAAGGAGTCTGGGGCCAACGTCCTGACTTTC
-,TRBV9,-,TRBJ2-1,CASSVVTAYNEQFF,TGTGCCAGCAGCGTAGTGACAGCCTACAATGAGCAGTTCTTC
-,TRBV6-1,-,TRBJ1-1,CASSEQLSSAVQNTEAFF,TGTGCCAGCAGTGAACAGTTAAGTTCGGCGGTGCAGAACACTGAAGCTTTCTTT
-,TRBV10-3,TRBD1,TRBJ1-1,CAISGRQGVISTEAFF,TGTGCCATCAGTGGCCGACAGGGCGTAATAAGCACTGAAGCTTTCTTT
-,TRBV6-2/TRBV6-3,-,TRBJ2-1,CASSYPGENEQFF,TGTGCCAGCAGTTACCCGGGGGAGAATGAGCAGTTCTTC
few,TRBV12-5,-,TRBJ2-3,CASGLVTPRTSLSTDTQCF,TGTGCTAGTGGTTTGGTTACCCCGCGCACCAGTCTGAGCACAGATACGCAGTGTTTT
-,TRBV2,TRBD2,TRBJ2-4,CASSLAETSVSTRINIQYF,TGTGCCAGCAGCTTGGCCGAGACTAGCGTCTCCACGAGGATTAACATTCAGTACTTC
many,TRBV27,-,TRBJ2-1,CASSLLAEANEQFF,TGTGCCAGCAGTTTACTTGCGGAAGCTAATGAGCAGTTCTTC
many,TRBV13,-,TRBJ2-7,CASSLRGGYEQYF,TGTGCCAGCAGTCTTAGAGGGGGCTACGAGCAGTACTTC
-,TRBV6-4,-,TRBJ2-7,CASTPRKGNSSYEQYF,TGTGCCAGCACCCCGAGGAAGGGGAACTCGTCCTACGAGCAGTACTTC
-,TRBV29-1,TRBD1,TRBJ2-1,CSGFLQGAYNEQFF,TGCAGCGGTTTCTTACAGGGGGCCTACAATGAGCAGTTCTTC
many,TRBV5-1,-,TRBJ1-1,CASSLAREGNTEAFF,TGCGCCAGCAGCTTGGCCAGGGAGGGGAACACTGAAGCTTTCTTT
few,TRBV20-1,TRBD2,TRBJ2-1,CSARDWTSGRFNEQFF,TGCAGTGCTAGAGATTGGACTAGCGGGAGGTTTAATGAGCAGTTCTTC
few,TRBV24-1,-,TRBJ2-7,CATSDYRRPYEQYF,TGTGCCACCAGTGATTACAGGAGACCTTACGAGCAGTACTTC
-,TRBV25-1,TRBD1,TRBJ2-5,CASRRTGLETQYF,TGTGCCAGCCGTCGGACAGGATTAGAGACCCAGTACTTC
-,TRBV11-1,-,TRBJ1-1,CASSWTPSNTEAFF,TGTGCCAGCAGCTGGACGCCCTCTAACACTGAAGCTTTCTTT
many,TRBV28,-,TRBJ2-5,CASSWLAARGETQYF,TGTGCCAGCAGTTGGCTAGCGGCCAGGGGGGAGACCCAGTACTTC
few,TRBV7-9,-,TRBJ1-2,CASSSEGVYGYTF,TGTGCCAGCAGCTCGGAGGGAGTCTATGGCTACACCTTC
-,TRBV5-5,-,TRBJ1-5,CASRQVTSNQPQHF,TGTGCCAGCAGACAGGTAACTAGCAATCAGCCCCAGCATTTT
-,TRBV27,-,TRBJ1-1,CASSLRSGGYTEAFF,TGTGCCAGCAGTCTCCGTTCGGGGGGCTACACTGAAGCTTTCTTT
many,TRBV28,TRBD2,TRBJ2-7,CASSFPSGTVYEQYF,TGTGCCAGCAGTTTCCCTAGCGGGACGGTGTACGAGCAGTACTTC
many,TRBV7-2,-,TRBJ2-7,CASSTGWRIYEQYF,TGTGCCAGCAGCACCGGGTGGCGCATCTACGAGCAGTACTTC
few,TRBV9,-,TRBJ2-1,CARFPPRLTGDEQFF,TGTGCCAGGTTCCCGCCTCGGTTGACGGGAGATGAGCAGTTCTTC
-,TRBV20-1,TRBD2,TRBJ2-1,CSASGLAGLSSYNEQFF,TGCAGTGCTTCGGGACTAGCGGGACTGAGCTCCTACAATGAGCAGTTCTTC